This T cell receptor beta chain originates from a study of blood T cells in healthy people across ages. V lost 6 bases, J lost 7 bases, and 6 bases stayed unmatched. The CDR3 runs 14 residues. Germline loops: CDR1 MDHEN, CDR2 SYDVKM. Through a sample-barcoded 5' primer and a J-beta primer mix, a second PCR was run for roughly 6 to 12 cycles. TCRdb re-called the 5' RACE reads through MiXCR, storing one row per CDR3 protein. The sample has about 930,000 distinct CDR3 sequences, 25% to 35% seen once; the top ten hold more than 8.5%. These data were also reused for a study on T cells of mothers and their children. That source adds: Related and unrelated pairs show similar shaping of TCR recombination output by thymic selection.

V is TRBV28 and J is TRBJ2-1; 10 bases line up with TRBD1. This TCR came from a middle-aged woman in good health. The sample taken for sequencing was blood. For the CDR3, the DNA is TGTGCCAGCAGCCGGGACAGGGGTTCTAATGAGCAGTTCTTC. It encodes CASSRDRGSNEQFF.